Listed below are T cell receptor beta chains from one sample, sequenced in a study of control samples from healthy donors and cancer patients. Only in-frame clones appear in the TCRdb table, and some are missing; sequencing was by immunoSEQ multiplex PCR. The table lists around 170,000 clones, about 91% of them singletons. Sequencing input: blood. Every receptor here comes from a woman aged 25 to 39 in good health. CDR3s include the opening cysteine and the closing phenylalanine or tryptophan. The D gene is left open where the match is weak. The size of a clone is reported for some rows only, either as once, few or many, or as a class for expanded clones.

V: TRBV6-5
J: TRBJ2-3
size: NA
D: NA
DNA: TGTGCCAGCAGTTACCGGGGGAAAGATACGCAGTATTTT
CDR3: CASSYRGKDTQYF

V: TRBV28
J: TRBJ2-3
size: NA
D: NA
DNA: TGTGCCAGCAGTTTAGGTAGTAGCACAGATACGCAGTATTTT
CDR3: CASSLGSSTDTQYF

V: TRBV7-9
J: TRBJ2-1
size: NA
D: NA
DNA: TGTGCCAGCACGATTTTGGGGGCCTTGTACAATGAGCAGTTCTTC
CDR3: CASTILGALYNEQFF

V: TRBV28
J: TRBJ2-1
size: NA
D: NA
DNA: TGTGCCAGCAGTTTAGGCTTAGGGGAACGGTTCTTC
CDR3: CASSLGLGERFF

V: TRBV7-2
J: TRBJ1-1
size: NA
D: TRBD1
DNA: TGTGCCAGCAGCCAAAACGGCCCAGGGGGTGGTTTGGACACTGAAGCTTTCTTT
CDR3: CASSQNGPGGGLDTEAFF

V: TRBV5-4
J: TRBJ1-1
size: NA
D: TRBD1
DNA: TGTGCCAGCAGCAGGGGGCCGGGTCTCGATCCAGGGGGCAGGACTGAAGCTTTCTTT
CDR3: CASSRGPGLDPGGRTEAFF

V: TRBV28
J: TRBJ1-5
size: NA
D: TRBD1
DNA: TGTGCCAGCAGTTCCCTCACAGGGGGCAATCAGCCCCAGCATTTT
CDR3: CASSSLTGGNQPQHF

V: TRBV27
J: TRBJ1-2
size: NA
D: TRBD1
DNA: TGTGCCAGCGGTGTGGGACAGGGAGACTACACCTTC
CDR3: CASGVGQGDYTF

V: TRBV5-4
J: TRBJ2-5
size: NA
D: NA
DNA: TGTGCCAGCAGCTTGGGTCAAGAGACCCAGTACTTC
CDR3: CASSLGQETQYF

V: TRBV27
J: TRBJ2-6
size: NA
D: TRBD1
DNA: TGTGCCAGCAGTCTTCGGACAGGAAGTTCCACTGGGGCCAACGTCCTGACTTTC
CDR3: CASSLRTGSSTGANVLTF

V: TRBV5-1
J: TRBJ2-4
size: NA
D: TRBD2
DNA: TGCGCCAGCAGCCCCCAGTTGGGGGGGGGCAAAAACATTCAGTACTTC
CDR3: CASSPQLGGGKNIQYF

V: TRBV15
J: TRBJ1-2
size: NA
D: NA
DNA: TGTGCCACCAGCAGAGTGGCCAGAGCTAACTATGGCTACACCTTC
CDR3: CATSRVARANYGYTF

V: TRBV15
J: TRBJ2-2
size: NA
D: NA
DNA: TGTGCCACCAGCAGAGGATCCAGGAGCACCGGGGAGCTGTTTTTT
CDR3: CATSRGSRSTGELFF

V: TRBV9
J: TRBJ2-1
size: NA
D: NA
DNA: TGTGCCAGCAGCGCCCCGATGACAGGCCAGGTCAATGAGCAGTTCTTC
CDR3: CASSAPMTGQVNEQFF

V: TRBV4-1
J: TRBJ2-5
size: NA
D: TRBD1
DNA: TGCGCCAGCAGCCAGTCCGGGACAGGGGTGGAGACCCAGTACTTC
CDR3: CASSQSGTGVETQYF

V: TRBV5-6
J: TRBJ1-2
size: few
D: NA
DNA: TGTGCCAGCAGCCTACCAGCAGACAGCTATGGCTACACCTTC
CDR3: CASSLPADSYGYTF

V: TRBV30
J: TRBJ1-5
size: NA
D: NA
DNA: TGTGCCTGGACAGCCGGGCAAGAGGGTCAGCCCCAGCATTTT
CDR3: CAWTAGQEGQPQHF

V: TRBV5-4
J: TRBJ2-3
size: NA
D: TRBD2
DNA: TGTGCCAGCACCGCATATAGAGCGGGGGGCGGAGATACGCAGTATTTT
CDR3: CASTAYRAGGGDTQYF

V: TRBV11-3
J: TRBJ2-7
size: NA
D: TRBD2
DNA: TGTGCCAGCAGCGCCAGCGGGAACTACGAGCAGTACTTC
CDR3: CASSASGNYEQYF

V: TRBV29-1
J: TRBJ2-1
size: NA
D: NA
DNA: TGCAGCGTTGAAGTCTACCGGGGGAATGAGCAGTTCTTC
CDR3: CSVEVYRGNEQFF

V: TRBV29-1
J: TRBJ1-2
size: NA
D: TRBD1
DNA: TGCAGCGTTGAGTGGGGACAGGGTTCGGGGGGCTACACCTTC
CDR3: CSVEWGQGSGGYTF

V: TRBV18
J: TRBJ2-7
size: NA
D: TRBD2
DNA: TGTGCCAGCTCACCAGGGACTAGCGGGAGCTACGAGCAGTACTTC
CDR3: CASSPGTSGSYEQYF

V: TRBV7-9
J: TRBJ2-5
size: once
D: TRBD1
DNA: TGTGCCAGCAGTCCGGGACAGTACCAAGAGACCCAGTACTTC
CDR3: CASSPGQYQETQYF